This TCR beta chain was identified in a study of graft-versus-host responses after intestinal transplantation. Clones were read by immunoSEQ multiplex PCR, and TCRdb kept only the in-frame ones, dropping some. The sample consists of 12,000 or so clones, 65% to 80% of them appearing once. The V gene end was trimmed by 2 bases and the J gene end by 2 bases; junction bases not matched to a gene: 1. CDR1 is MNHNS, CDR2 SASEGT, per germline. The CDR3 loop spans 15 amino acids. This TCR derives from a human patient who received an intestinal transplant, so some T cells may come from the graft donor. The sample consisted of PBMCs, taken 494 days after intestinal transplant. The chain joins TRBV6-1 to TRBJ1-5, with 9 bases identical to TRBD1. The CDR3 sequence: CASSEWTGGNQPQHF. CDR3 DNA: TGTGCCAGCAGTGAATGGACAGGGGGCAATCAGCCCCAGCATTTT.